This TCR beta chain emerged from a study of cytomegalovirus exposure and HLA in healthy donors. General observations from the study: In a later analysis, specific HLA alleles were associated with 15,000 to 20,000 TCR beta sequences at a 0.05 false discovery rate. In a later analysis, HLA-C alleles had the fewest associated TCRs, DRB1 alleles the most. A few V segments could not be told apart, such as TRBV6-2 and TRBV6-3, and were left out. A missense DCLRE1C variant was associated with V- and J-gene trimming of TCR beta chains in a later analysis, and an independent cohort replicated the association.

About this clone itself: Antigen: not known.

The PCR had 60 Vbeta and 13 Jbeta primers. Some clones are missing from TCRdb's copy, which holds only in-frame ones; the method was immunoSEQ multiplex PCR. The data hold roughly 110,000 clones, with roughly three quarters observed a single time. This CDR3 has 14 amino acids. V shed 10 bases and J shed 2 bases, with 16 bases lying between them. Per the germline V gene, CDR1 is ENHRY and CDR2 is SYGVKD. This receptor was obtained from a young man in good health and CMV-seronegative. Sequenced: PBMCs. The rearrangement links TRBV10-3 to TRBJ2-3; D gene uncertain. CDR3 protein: CATRDSVTTDTQYF. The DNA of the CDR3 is TGTGCCACCCGCGATTCCGTTACCACAGATACGCAGTATTTT.